This T cell receptor (beta chain) was obtained from a study of cytomegalovirus exposure and HLA in healthy donors. Study outcomes and limitations: It was reported that the classifier diagnosed cytomegalovirus status with high specificity and sensitivity in both the original and validation cohorts.

PCR primers comprised 60 Vbeta and 13 Jbeta primers. Generated by immunoSEQ multiplex PCR, the TCRdb table keeps only in-frame clones and is missing some. The sample records 150,000 to 200,000 clones, roughly four fifths being singletons. Worth noting for this clone: The antigen is undetermined.

V lost 3 bases to trimming and J lost 1 base, with 12 bases between them. Germline V gives CDR1 SNHLY, CDR2 FYNNEI. The CDR3 has 15 residues. The receptor's source is a woman aged 18-29 years in good health and CMV-seropositive. J is TRBJ2-5 and V is TRBV2; the D gene is possibly TRBD2 (5 bases). Material: PBMCs. As DNA, the CDR3 is TGTGCCAGCAGTGATCGGGCGAGCGGCCAAGAGACCCAGTACTTC. Translated, it gives CASSDRASGQETQYF.